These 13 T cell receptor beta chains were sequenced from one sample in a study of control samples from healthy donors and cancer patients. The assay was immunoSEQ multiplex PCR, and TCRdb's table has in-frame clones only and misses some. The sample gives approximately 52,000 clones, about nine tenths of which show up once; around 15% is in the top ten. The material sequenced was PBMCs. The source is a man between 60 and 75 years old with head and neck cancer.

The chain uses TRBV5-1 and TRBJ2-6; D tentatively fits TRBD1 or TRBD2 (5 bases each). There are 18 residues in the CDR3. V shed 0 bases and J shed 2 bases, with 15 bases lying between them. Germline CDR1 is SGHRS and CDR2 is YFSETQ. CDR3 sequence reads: CASSLESPRGPGANVLTF. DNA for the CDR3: TGCGCCAGCAGCTTGGAGTCCCCCCGGGGCCCTGGGGCCAACGTCCTGACTTTC.

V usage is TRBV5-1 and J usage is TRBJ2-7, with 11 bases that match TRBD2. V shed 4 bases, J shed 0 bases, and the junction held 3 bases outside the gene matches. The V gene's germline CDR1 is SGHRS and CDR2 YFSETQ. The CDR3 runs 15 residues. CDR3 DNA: TGCGCCAGCAGCACCACTAGCGGGAGCTCCTACGAGCAGTACTTC. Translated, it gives CASSTTSGSSYEQYF.

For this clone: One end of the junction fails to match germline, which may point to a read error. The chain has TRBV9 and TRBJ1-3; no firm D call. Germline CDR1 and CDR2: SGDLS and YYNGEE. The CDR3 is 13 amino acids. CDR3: CASSTTSGNTIYF. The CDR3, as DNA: TGTGCCAGCAGCACAACCTCTGGCAACACCATATATTTT.

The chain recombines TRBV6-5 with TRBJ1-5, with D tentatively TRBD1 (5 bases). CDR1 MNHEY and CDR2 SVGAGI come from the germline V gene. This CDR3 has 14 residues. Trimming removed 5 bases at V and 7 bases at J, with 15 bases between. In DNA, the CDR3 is TGTGCCAGCAGTCCTCTTGACAGTTCACAGCCCCAGCATTTT. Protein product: CASSPLDSSQPQHF.

CDR3 sequence reads: CASRKDPTGGASYEQYF. The CDR3 nucleotides are TGTGCCAGTAGAAAGGACCCCACAGGAGGGGCGAGCTACGAGCAGTACTTC. The V and J genes are TRBV19 and TRBJ2-7; possible D gene TRBD2, 6 bases. Germline CDR1 and CDR2: LNHDA and SQIVND (reference sequence). The CDR3 contains 17 residues. V shed 6 bases and J shed 3 bases, with 24 bases lying between them.

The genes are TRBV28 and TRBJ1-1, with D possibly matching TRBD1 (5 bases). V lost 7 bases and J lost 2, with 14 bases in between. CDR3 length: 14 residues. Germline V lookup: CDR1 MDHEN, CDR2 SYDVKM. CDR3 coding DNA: TGTGCCAGCACCTCCGCAGGGATTAACACTGAAGCTTTCTTT. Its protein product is CASTSAGINTEAFF.

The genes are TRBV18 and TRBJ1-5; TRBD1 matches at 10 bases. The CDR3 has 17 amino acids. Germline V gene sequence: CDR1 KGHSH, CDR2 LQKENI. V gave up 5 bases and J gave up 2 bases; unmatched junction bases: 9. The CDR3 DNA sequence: TGTGCCAGCTCAATATCGACAGGGGGCGATGGCAATCAGCCCCAGCATTTT. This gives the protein CASSISTGGDGNQPQHF.

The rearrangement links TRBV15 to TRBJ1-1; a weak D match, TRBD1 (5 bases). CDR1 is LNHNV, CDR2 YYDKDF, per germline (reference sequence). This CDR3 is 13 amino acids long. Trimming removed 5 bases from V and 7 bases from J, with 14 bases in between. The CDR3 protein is CATSQPNRYEAFF. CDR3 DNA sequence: TGTGCCACCAGCCAACCTAACAGGTATGAAGCTTTCTTT.

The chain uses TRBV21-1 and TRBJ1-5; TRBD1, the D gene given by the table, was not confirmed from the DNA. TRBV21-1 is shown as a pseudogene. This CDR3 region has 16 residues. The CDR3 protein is CASSENGQELHQPQHF. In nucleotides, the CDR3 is TGTGCCAGCAGCGAAAATGGACAGGAGCTACATCAGCCCCAGCATTTT.

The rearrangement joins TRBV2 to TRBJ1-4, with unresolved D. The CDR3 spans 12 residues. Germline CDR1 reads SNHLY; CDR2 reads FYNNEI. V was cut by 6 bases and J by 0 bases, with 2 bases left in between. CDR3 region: CASRSTNEKLFF. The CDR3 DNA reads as TGTGCCAGCAGATCAACTAATGAAAAACTGTTTTTT.

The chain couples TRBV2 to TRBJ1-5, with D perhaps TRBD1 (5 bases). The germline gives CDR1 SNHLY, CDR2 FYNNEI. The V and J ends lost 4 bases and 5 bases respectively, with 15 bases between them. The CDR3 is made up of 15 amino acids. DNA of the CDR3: TGTGCCAGCAGTGGGGACGGCTTAGGCCATCAGCCCCAGCATTTT. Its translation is CASSGDGLGHQPQHF. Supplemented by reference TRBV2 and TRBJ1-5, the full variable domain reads EPEVTQTPSHQVTQMGQEVILRCVPISNHLYFYWYRQILGQKVEFLVSFYNNEISEKSEIFDDQFSVERPDGSNFTLKIRSTKLEDSAMYFCASSGDGLGHQPQHFGDGTRLSIL.

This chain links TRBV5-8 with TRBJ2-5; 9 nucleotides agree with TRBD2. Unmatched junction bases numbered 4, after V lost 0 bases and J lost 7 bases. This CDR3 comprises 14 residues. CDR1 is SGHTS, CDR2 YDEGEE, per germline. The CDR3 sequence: CASSLGLAEMTQYF. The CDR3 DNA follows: TGTGCCAGCAGCTTGGGACTAGCGGAGATGACCCAGTACTTC.

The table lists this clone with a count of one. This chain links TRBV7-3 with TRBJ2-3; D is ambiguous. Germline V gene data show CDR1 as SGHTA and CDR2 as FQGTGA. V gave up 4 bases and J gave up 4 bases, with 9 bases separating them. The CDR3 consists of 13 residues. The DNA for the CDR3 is TGTGCCAGCAGCTCCGTGACTCCAGATACGCAGTATTTT. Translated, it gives CASSSVTPDTQYF.